This T cell receptor beta chain was captured by sequencing in a study of shared clonotypes between healthy human individuals. Study results and caveats: Shared clonotypes across all four donors exceeded non-shared ones in generation probability.

The protocol was immunoSEQ multiplex PCR, while the TCRdb copy is restricted to in-frame clones and leaves out a portion. The sample includes millions of clones, about 92% of them seen just once. Regarding this clone: The antigen is undetermined.

The CDR3 loop spans 16 amino acids. CDR1 KGHSY and CDR2 FQNENV come from the germline V gene. Trimming removed 8 bases at V and 6 bases at J, with 23 bases between. This chain uses TRBV16 with TRBJ1-5, with a tentative D call TRBD1 (6 bases). Sequencing used naive CD4+ T cells from PBMCs. Noted subset: CD45RA+ positively selected. The clonotype comes from a man aged 18-30 years in good health. Some clones in this sample may be carry-over from other donors' samples. This CDR3 reads CASRTGGRGMGQPQHF. The CDR3 nucleotides read TGTGCCAGCCGAACTGGGGGCAGGGGAATGGGTCAGCCCCAGCATTTT.